These T cell receptor beta chains were read from a single sample in a study of control samples from healthy donors and cancer patients. The repertoire was sequenced with immunoSEQ multiplex PCR; TCRdb's copy has only in-frame clones and lacks some. Here the sample spans 400,000 to 450,000 clones, 75% to 95% being singletons. The sample comprised PBMCs. The receptors here all came from a man aged 35 to 55 with head and neck cancer. CDR3s include the opening cysteine and the closing phenylalanine or tryptophan. D genes are given only for firm matches. Not all rows give a size; the values are once, few, many and, for expanded clones, a class.

CDR3 protein	CDR3 DNA	clone size	D gene	V gene	J gene
CASSQELWSTEAFF	TGTGCCAGCAGCCAAGAGTTATGGAGCACTGAAGCTTTCTTT	-	-	TRBV14	TRBJ1-1
CASSLSPAPLTF	TGTGCCAGCAGTTTATCACCGGCCCCTCTGACTTTC	-	-	TRBV28	TRBJ2-6
CASSAGTSGRYNEQFF	TGTGCCAGCAGCGCGGGAACTAGCGGGAGATACAATGAGCAGTTCTTC	-	TRBD2	TRBV9	TRBJ2-1
CAGSYRLPSDTQYF	TGTGCCGGCAGCTACCGGTTACCCTCAGATACGCAGTATTTT	-	-	TRBV13	TRBJ2-3
CASSVANPLANEQFF	TGTGCCAGCAGCGTAGCTAACCCCTTAGCCAATGAGCAGTTCTTC	-	-	TRBV9	TRBJ2-1
CASRSGRETEAFF	TGTGCCAGCAGATCAGGGAGGGAAACTGAAGCTTTCTTT	-	-	TRBV6-5	TRBJ1-1
CASSEVAPVDEQYF	TGCGCCAGCAGTGAAGTTGCCCCGGTGGACGAGCAGTACTTC	-	-	TRBV10-1	TRBJ2-7
CASSVDSRGPFF	TGTGCCAGCAGCGTAGATAGTAGAGGACCTTTCTTT	-	-	TRBV9	TRBJ1-1
CASSVIDSNQPQHF	TGTGCCAGCTCTGTGATTGATAGCAATCAGCCCCAGCATTTT	-	-	TRBV5-6	TRBJ1-5
CASSGQEGPYEQYF	TGTGCCAGCAGTGGCCAAGAGGGGCCCTACGAGCAGTACTTC	few	-	TRBV2	TRBJ2-7
CASSPSPFHSGNTIYF	TGTGCCAGCAGCCCGTCACCCTTCCACTCTGGAAACACCATATATTTT	once	-	TRBV28	TRBJ1-3
CASSFRASNYGYTF	TGTGCCAGCAGTTTTAGGGCTTCTAACTATGGCTACACCTTC	once	-	TRBV27	TRBJ1-2
CASSYSFGEDEQYF	TGTGCCAGCAGTTACTCCTTTGGGGAGGACGAGCAGTACTTC	-	-	TRBV6-5	TRBJ2-7
CASSLRLPSDEQFF	TGTGCCAGCAGCTTGCGCCTCCCGAGCGATGAGCAGTTCTTC	-	-	TRBV11-3	TRBJ2-1
CSRDRLHYNEQFF	TGCAGCCGTGACAGGCTGCATTACAATGAGCAGTTCTTC	-	-	TRBV29-1	TRBJ2-1
CASRSPPRRNQPQHF	TGTGCCAGCAGGAGTCCCCCTCGGCGGAATCAGCCCCAGCATTTT	-	-	TRBV21-1	TRBJ1-5
CASKEGAGELFF	TGTGCCAGCAAAGAGGGGGCCGGGGAGCTGTTTTTT	-	-	TRBV6-5	TRBJ2-2
CASSLGTSTPNSPLHF	TGTGCCAGCAGCTTGGGGACGTCGACTCCTAATTCACCCCTCCACTTT	-	-	TRBV7-2	TRBJ1-6
CASSQGQGSYEQYF	TGTGCCAGCAGCCAGGGGCAGGGGTCCTACGAGCAGTACTTC	-	-	TRBV3-1/TRBV3-2	TRBJ2-7
CAITGDMNTEAFF	TGTGCCATCACTGGAGACATGAACACTGAAGCTTTCTTT	-	-	TRBV10-3	TRBJ1-1
CASSLPAGTGDYGYTF	TGTGCCAGCAGCTTACCTGCCGGGACAGGGGACTATGGCTACACCTTC	-	TRBD1	TRBV7-9	TRBJ1-2
CASSPSGGPSTDTQYF	TGTGCCAGCAGCCCCAGCGGAGGCCCTAGCACAGATACGCAGTATTTT	-	-	TRBV7-8	TRBJ2-3
CASALFGQQNTEAFF	TGCGCCAGCGCGTTATTTGGACAGCAGAACACTGAAGCTTTCTTT	-	-	TRBV10-1	TRBJ1-1
CASSYSSGQPQHF	TGTGCCAGCAGTTACTCGTCAGGTCAGCCCCAGCATTTT	-	-	TRBV6-5	TRBJ1-5
CASSRPGANTEAFF	TGTGCCAGCAGCCGCCCAGGGGCCAACACTGAAGCTTTCTTT	-	-	TRBV6-6	TRBJ1-1
CASSQAGDRSYGYTF	TGTGCCAGCAGCCAAGCCGGGGACAGGTCCTATGGCTACACCTTC	-	TRBD1	TRBV3-1/TRBV3-2	TRBJ1-2
CASSSLAFGLAGGDRSHNEQFF	TGTGCCAGCAGTTCCCTAGCCTTCGGACTAGCGGGGGGTGACCGATCTCACAATGAGCAGTTCTTC	once	TRBD2	TRBV27	TRBJ2-1
CATSSPGPSETQYF	TGTGCCACCAGCAGCCCAGGGCCGTCAGAGACCCAGTACTTC	-	-	TRBV15	TRBJ2-5
CASSSIPGERETQYF	TGCGCCAGCAGCTCGATACCAGGGGAAAGGGAGACCCAGTACTTC	-	-	TRBV5-1	TRBJ2-5
CATGEEPPSQPQHF	TGTGCCACCGGGGAGGAGCCCCCCTCCCAGCCCCAGCATTTT	-	-	TRBV15	TRBJ1-5
CASSQTGDFYGYTF	TGTGCCAGCAGCCAGACTGGGGACTTCTATGGCTACACCTTC	-	-	TRBV27	TRBJ1-2
CASSLGEYQETQYF	TGTGCCAGCAGTTTAGGGGAGTACCAAGAGACCCAGTACTTC	-	-	TRBV6-2/TRBV6-3	TRBJ2-5
CASSLGSGRAYNEQFF	TGTGCCAGCAGCTTAGGGAGCGGGAGGGCCTACAATGAGCAGTTCTTC	-	TRBD2	TRBV7-9	TRBJ2-1
CASSLMAGELFF	TGTGCCAGCAGTTTAATGGCCGGGGAGTTGTTTTTT	-	-	TRBV12-3/TRBV12-4	TRBJ2-2
CASSQDIGPQGTQYF	TGTGCCAGCAGCCAAGATATAGGGCCACAGGGGACCCAGTACTTC	-	-	TRBV3-1/TRBV3-2	TRBJ2-5
CASSRDRSDGQFF	TGTGCCAGCAGCCGGGACAGGTCTGACGGGCAGTTCTTC	-	TRBD1	TRBV11-2	TRBJ2-1
CASYHPGTSGSSGETQYF	TGTGCCAGCTACCACCCGGGGACTAGCGGGAGTTCGGGAGAGACCCAGTACTTC	-	TRBD2	TRBV28	TRBJ2-5
CASRPGGAASTDTQYF	TGTGCCAGCAGACCCGGGGGAGCGGCTAGCACAGATACGCAGTATTTT	once	-	TRBV28	TRBJ2-3
CSASGGEELGYTF	TGCAGTGCTAGTGGAGGGGAGGAACTCGGCTACACCTTC	-	-	TRBV20-1	TRBJ1-2
CASSYTGGRELFF	TGTGCCAGCAGCTATACAGGGGGCAGGGAGCTGTTTTTT	-	TRBD1	TRBV5-4	TRBJ2-2
CASSLGGASGRSQETQYF	TGTGCCAGCAGCTTAGGGGGGGCTAGCGGGCGCTCCCAAGAGACCCAGTACTTC	-	TRBD2	TRBV7-9	TRBJ2-5
CAWSGEGEKLFF	TGTGCCTGGAGTGGGGAAGGGGAAAAACTGTTTTTT	-	-	TRBV30	TRBJ1-4
CASSTPSWSSGNTIYF	TGTGCCAGTAGTACGCCCTCCTGGAGTTCTGGAAACACCATATATTTT	-	-	TRBV19	TRBJ1-3
CASSASTYEQYF	TGTGCCAGCAGCGCGAGCACCTACGAGCAGTACTTC	-	-	TRBV7-2	TRBJ2-7
CASSPPGQGAPLLYGYTF	TGTGCCAGCAGTCCTCCGGGACAGGGGGCTCCCCTCCTCTATGGCTACACCTTC	-	TRBD1	TRBV25-1	TRBJ1-2
CASSPTGASSSGANVLTF	TGTGCCAGCTCACCCACGGGGGCCTCCAGCTCTGGGGCCAACGTCCTGACTTTC	once	-	TRBV18	TRBJ2-6
CASSIGQGPRGQETQYF	TGTGCCAGCAGTATCGGACAGGGTCCGAGGGGCCAAGAGACCCAGTACTTC	-	TRBD1	TRBV28	TRBJ2-5
CASSFSTGEGTYEQYF	TGCGCCAGCAGCTTTTCGACAGGGGAGGGGACCTACGAGCAGTACTTC	-	-	TRBV5-1	TRBJ2-7
CATASAGELFF	TGTGCCACCGCTAGCGCCGGGGAGCTGTTTTTT	-	-	TRBV2	TRBJ2-2
CASNRQQNTEAFF	TGTGCCAGCAATCGACAGCAGAACACTGAAGCTTTCTTT	-	-	TRBV28	TRBJ1-1
CASSFQTGATEAFF	TGTGCCAGCAGTTTCCAAACAGGGGCCACTGAAGCTTTCTTT	-	TRBD1	TRBV27	TRBJ1-1
CASSLTGEDGWPNEQFF	TGTGCCAGCAGTTTGACCGGAGAGGACGGGTGGCCCAATGAGCAGTTCTTC	-	-	TRBV27	TRBJ2-1
CASRPTGNGANVLTF	TGTGCCAGCAGGCCTACAGGGAACGGGGCCAACGTCCTGACTTTC	once	-	TRBV11-2	TRBJ2-6
CASSLQHHMNTEAFF	TGTGCCAGCAGCTTACAACATCATATGAACACTGAAGCTTTCTTT	-	-	TRBV7-6	TRBJ1-1
CASRGDKGYNSPLHF	TGTGCCAGCAGGGGGGACAAAGGCTATAATTCACCCCTCCACTTT	-	-	TRBV28	TRBJ1-6
CASSRRTGNPQYF	TGTGCCAGCAGTCGTCGAACAGGGAATCCGCAGTATTTT	-	-	TRBV3-1/TRBV3-2	TRBJ2-3
CASSDHSGTGGYEQYF	TGTGCCAGCAGCGACCACTCCGGGACAGGGGGCTACGAGCAGTACTTC	-	TRBD1	TRBV7-9	TRBJ2-7
CASSVKQGGPPDTQYF	TGTGCCAGCAGTGTCAAGCAGGGTGGGCCCCCAGATACGCAGTATTTT	-	-	TRBV6-4	TRBJ2-3
CAWSEVWGIGTEAFF	TGTGCCTGGAGTGAAGTTTGGGGAATCGGCACTGAAGCTTTCTTT	-	-	TRBV30	TRBJ1-1
CASNPAGTGGHGYTF	TGTGCCAGTAACCCAGCGGGGACAGGGGGGCATGGCTACACCTTC	-	TRBD1	TRBV19	TRBJ1-2